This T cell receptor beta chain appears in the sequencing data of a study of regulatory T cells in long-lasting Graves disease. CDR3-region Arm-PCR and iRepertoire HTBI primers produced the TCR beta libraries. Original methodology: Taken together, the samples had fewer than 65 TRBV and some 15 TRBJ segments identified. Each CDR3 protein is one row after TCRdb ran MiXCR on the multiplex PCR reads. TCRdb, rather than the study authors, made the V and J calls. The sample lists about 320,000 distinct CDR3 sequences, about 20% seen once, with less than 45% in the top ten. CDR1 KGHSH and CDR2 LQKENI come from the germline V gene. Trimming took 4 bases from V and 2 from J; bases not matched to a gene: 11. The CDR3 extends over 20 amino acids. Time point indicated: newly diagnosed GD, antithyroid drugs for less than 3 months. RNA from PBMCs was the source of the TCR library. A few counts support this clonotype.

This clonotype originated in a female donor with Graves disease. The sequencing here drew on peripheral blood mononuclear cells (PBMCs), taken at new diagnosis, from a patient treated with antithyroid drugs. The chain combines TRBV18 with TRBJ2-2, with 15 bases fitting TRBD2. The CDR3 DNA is TGTGCCAGCTCACGACTGGGACTAGCGGGAGGAGAGCTTAACACCGGGGAGCTGTTTTTT. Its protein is CASSRLGLAGGELNTGELFF.